The 31 T cell receptor beta chains listed next were all sequenced from one sample in a study of T-cell memory formation after mild COVID-19. TCRdb ran MiXCR on the 5' RACE reads and lists one entry per CDR3 protein. The sample holds approximately 260,000 distinct CDR3 sequences, approximately 15% seen once. Sequenced sample: PBMCs or a T cell subset sorted from them (not recorded which). The receptors come from a man aged 18 to 29 who had mild COVID-19 (a few samples of this study predate the infection). Cell type and time point are not known.

This chain uses TRBV7-2 with TRBJ2-3; the D call may be TRBD1 or TRBD2 (6 bases each). CDR1 and CDR2 from the germline V gene are SGHTA and FQGNSA. There are 16 residues in the CDR3. The ends were cut back, 4 bases at V and 4 bases at J, with 18 bases in the middle. For the CDR3, the DNA is TGTGCCAGCAGCTCGATCGGGGGCATGTACCCAGATACGCAGTATTTT. It codes for CASSSIGGMYPDTQYF.

This clonotype was counted between two and nine times. This chain uses TRBV20-1 with TRBJ2-7; 8 nucleotides match TRBD2. This CDR3 spans 14 amino acids. V lost 4 bases to trimming and J lost 4 bases; unmatched junction nucleotides: 9. CDR1 and CDR2 from the germline V gene are DFQATT and SNEGSKA (reference sequence). CDR3 loop: CSAKKRGLRYEQYF. The CDR3, as DNA: TGCAGTGCTAAAAAGCGGGGGCTCCGATACGAGCAGTACTTC.

This clonotype has just a few counts. The chain couples TRBV7-9 to TRBJ1-1; D is unresolved. Between the trimmed V and J ends, which lost 2 bases and 2 bases, there was a span of 3 bases. The CDR3 extends over 12 amino acids. The germline CDR1 and CDR2 sequences are SEHNR and FQNEAQ (reference sequence). CDR3 sequence reads: CASSLINTEAFF. CDR3 DNA: TGTGCCAGCAGCTTAATTAACACTGAAGCTTTCTTT.

This clonotype was detected ten times or more. The rearrangement joins TRBV7-9 to TRBJ2-7; D is uncertain. The CDR3 contains 13 residues. V was trimmed by 5 bases and J by 4 bases, leaving 12 bases between them. Germline lookup yields CDR1 SEHNR and CDR2 FQNEAQ (reference sequence). The CDR3 sequence: CASSLADGYEQYV. The CDR3 DNA follows: TGTGCCAGCAGCCTCGCTGACGGATACGAGCAGTACGTC.

This clonotype was seen repeatedly, ten times or more. This chain connects TRBV7-3 to TRBJ2-6, with a possible D match to TRBD1 (8 bases). The germline CDR1 and CDR2 sequences are SGHTA and FQGTGA. Trimming pared 5 bases from V and 4 bases from J, leaving 15 bases between. This CDR3 spans 16 amino acids. Here the CDR3 DNA reads TGTGCCAGCAGCCCACAGGGGGGGTTCGGGGCCAACGTCCTGACTTTC. It translates to CASSPQGGFGANVLTF.

The CDR3 DNA sequence: TGTGCCAGCTCATTATGGGACAGGGAGAACACTGAAGCTTTCTTT. Translation gives CASSLWDRENTEAFF. The genes are TRBV18 and TRBJ1-1; TRBD1 aligns across 9 bases. In germline, CDR1 is KGHSH, CDR2 LQKENI. The V and J ends lost 5 bases and 1 base, in that order; junction bases with no gene match: 5. The CDR3 loop spans 15 amino acids.

The chain joins TRBV6-2 or TRBV6-3 to TRBJ2-5; 8 positions agree with TRBD2. V lost 0 bases to trimming and J lost 1 base; unmatched junction nucleotides: 7. The CDR3 totals 17 residues. Germline CDR1 and CDR2: MNHEY and SVGEGT. CDR3 residues: CASSYSPRGETQETQYF. In DNA form, the CDR3 reads TGTGCCAGCAGTTACTCCCCGCGGGGGGAAACCCAAGAGACCCAGTACTTC.

The genes are TRBV7-3 and TRBJ1-1; D is unclear. The CDR3 loop spans 15 amino acids. V lost 1 base and J 1 base, leaving 10 bases between the germline ends. CDR1 is SGHTA, CDR2 FQGTGA, per germline. The CDR3: CASSLMGGANTEAFF. As DNA, the CDR3 is TGTGCCAGCAGCTTAATGGGCGGAGCGAACACTGAAGCTTTCTTT.

The chain employs TRBV5-5 and TRBJ2-5, with TRBD1 matching 8 bases. Germline CDR1 reads SGHKS; CDR2 reads YYEKEE (reference sequence). The ends lost 4 bases at V and 4 bases at J; junction bases unmatched: 12. The CDR3 covers 16 residues. The CDR3 DNA is TGTGCCAGCAGCCCCGGACAGGGCGGATTAGGAGAGACCCAGTACTTC. Its translation: CASSPGQGGLGETQYF.

The chain combines TRBV5-1 with TRBJ2-7, with D tentatively TRBD1 (5 bases). CDR3 length equals 13 residues. The germline gives CDR1 SGHRS, CDR2 YFSETQ. V was shortened by 3 bases and J by 3 bases, with 10 bases between the two germline ends. The CDR3 reads CASSSDISYEQYF. Here the CDR3 DNA reads TGCGCCAGCAGCTCGGACATCAGCTACGAGCAGTACTTC.

This clonotype has more than one count but fewer than ten. The chain joins TRBV6-2 or TRBV6-3 to TRBJ2-7, with 8 bases identical to TRBD1. Germline V gene sequence: CDR1 MNHEY, CDR2 SVGEGT. The CDR3 loop spans 14 amino acids. With 2 bases clipped from V and 3 bases from J, the junction kept 3 bases outside the gene matches. The CDR3 sequence is CASSYPGTGYEQYV. The CDR3 region has the DNA TGTGCCAGCAGTTACCCCGGGACAGGCTACGAGCAGTACGTC.

This clonotype turned up a few times. The CDR3 nucleotides are TGTGCCAGCAGTATACGGGACAGGGGTGCCTACACCTTC. Protein: CASSIRDRGAYTF. The gene calls are TRBV12-3 or TRBV12-4 and TRBJ1-2, with 10 bases matching TRBD1. Losses at the gene ends were 5 bases for V and 10 bases for J; bases not matched to a gene: 7. This CDR3 is built from 13 residues.

The chain carries TRBV4-3 and TRBJ2-2, with D unclear. Trimming cost V 4 bases and J 1 base, with 10 bases left between them. CDR1 and CDR2 from the germline V gene are LGHNA and YSLEER. This CDR3 region has 15 residues. The CDR3 DNA is TGCGCCAGCAGCCCACGGGCAGAGAACACCGGGGAGCTGTTTTTT. As protein: CASSPRAENTGELFF.

This clonotype has just a few counts. V is TRBV6-5 and J is TRBJ2-7; TRBD1 aligns across 8 bases. Per the germline V gene, CDR1 is MNHEY and CDR2 is SVGAGI. This CDR3 has 14 residues. V was clipped by 1 base and J by 4 bases; unmatched bases: 3. In DNA, the CDR3 is TGTGCCAGCAGTTACTGGGGACAGGCGTACGAGCAGTACTTC. Protein product: CASSYWGQAYEQYF.

The V call is TRBV29-1, the J call TRBJ1-2, with 8 nucleotides matching TRBD1. The CDR3 has 12 amino acids. Germline trimming cut 7 bases from V and 8 bases from J; bases unmatched to any gene: 9. CDR1 is SQVTM and CDR2 is ANQGSEA in the germline V gene. In nucleotides, the CDR3 is TGCAGCGGTATGACAGGGGCAGGGGGCTACACCTTC. This translates into CSGMTGAGGYTF. The whole variable domain, remainder taken from reference TRBV29-1 and TRBJ1-2, is SAVISQKPSRDICQRGTSLTIQCQVDSQVTMMFWYRQQPGQSLTLIATANQGSEATYESGFVIDKFPISRPNLTFSTLTVSNMSPEDSSIYLCSGMTGAGGYTFGSGTRLTVV.

V is TRBV4-3 and J is TRBJ2-2; TRBD2 matches 8 bases. With 1 base clipped from V and 4 bases from J, the junction kept 2 bases outside the gene matches. From germline, CDR1 is LGHNA and CDR2 YSLEER. This CDR3 comprises 15 residues. The DNA of the CDR3 is TGCGCCAGCAGCCAAGCCACTAGCGGCACCGGGGAGCTGTTTTTT. Protein product: CASSQATSGTGELFF.

The chain joins TRBV10-3 to TRBJ1-5, with 8 bases lining up with TRBD1. Germline CDR1 ENHRY, CDR2 SYGVKD. V trimming: 4 bases; J trimming: 0 bases; junction bases outside the gene matches: 2. CDR3 length equals 15 residues. CDR3 DNA sequence: TGTGCCATCAGTGTCGGACAGGGTAGCAATCAGCCCCAGCATTTT. Translation gives CAISVGQGSNQPQHF.

This clonotype was detected only a few times. The chain has TRBV6-2 or TRBV6-3 and TRBJ2-5; TRBD1 matches 8 bases. The V gene's germline CDR1 is MNHEY and CDR2 SVGEGT. V lost 5 bases and J lost 5; bases outside the gene matches: 4. The CDR3 is made up of 13 amino acids. CDR3 in amino acids: CASSGQGGETQYF. In DNA, the CDR3 is TGTGCCAGCAGTGGACAGGGAGGTGAGACCCAGTACTTC.

This clonotype showed up just a few times. This sequence joins TRBV4-1 and TRBJ2-1, with D perhaps TRBD1 (5 bases). There are 16 residues in the CDR3. Trimming pared 3 bases from V and 1 base from J, leaving 13 bases between. In germline, CDR1 is MGHRA, CDR2 YSYEKL. For the CDR3, the DNA is TGCGCCAGCAGCCAGAGACAGAGAGTTTCCTACAATGAGCAGTTCTTC. Translated: CASSQRQRVSYNEQFF.

This clonotype was counted a few times. This sequence joins TRBV5-1 and TRBJ2-5; 8 nucleotides match TRBD1. The CDR3 runs to 15 residues. Germline CDR1 reads SGHRS; CDR2 reads YFSETQ. The J segment lost 4 bases and the V segment lost 4 bases, leaving 9 bases of the junction unmatched. The CDR3 DNA follows: TGCGCCAGCAGCCCGTTAATAGGACAGGGAGAGACCCAGTACTTC. Translation gives CASSPLIGQGETQYF. The variable domain in full, with the rest retrieved from reference TRBV5-1 and TRBJ2-5, is KAGVTQTPRYLIKTRGQQVTLSCSPISGHRSVSWYQQTPGQGLQFLFEYFSETQRNKGNFPGRFSGRQFSNSRSEMNVSTLELGDSALYLCASSPLIGQGETQYFGPGTRLLVL.

The J gene is TRBJ2-3, the V gene TRBV6-5; a possible D gene is TRBD2 (6 bases). This CDR3 has 14 residues. Between the trimmed V and J ends, which lost 7 bases and 2 bases, there was a span of 13 bases. The germline V gene has CDR1 MNHEY and CDR2 SVGAGI. The CDR3 is CASKGLAPTDTQYF. CDR3 sequence (DNA): TGTGCCAGCAAGGGTCTAGCGCCCACAGATACGCAGTATTTT.

There are a few counts of this clonotype. The chain has TRBV27 and TRBJ2-1; D remains unclear. V was clipped by 6 bases and J by 6 bases, with 12 bases between them. Germline V gene sequence: CDR1 MNHEY, CDR2 SMNVEV (reference sequence). This CDR3 has 13 amino acids. This CDR3 is CASRNQPRNEQFF. CDR3 DNA sequence: TGTGCCAGCAGAAACCAGCCACGCAATGAGCAGTTCTTC.

This chain connects TRBV5-1 to TRBJ2-7; 7 bases line up with TRBD1. CDR1 is SGHRS, CDR2 YFSETQ, per germline. The CDR3 runs to 13 residues. The V segment lost 2 bases and the J segment 6 bases; nucleotides outside the gene matches: 5. Here the CDR3 reads CASSLKGGIEQYF. DNA for the CDR3: TGCGCCAGCAGCTTAAAAGGGGGCATCGAGCAGTACTTC.

The V gene is TRBV7-9, the J gene TRBJ1-2, with D tentatively TRBD1 (5 bases). Trimming pared 3 bases from V and 4 bases from J, leaving 15 bases between. Per germline, CDR1 SEHNR and CDR2 FQNEAQ (reference sequence). The CDR3 covers 15 residues. The CDR3 DNA reads TGTGCCAGCAGCTTGGCAGGGTCGGTGAGCTATGGCTACACCTTC. The encoded protein is CASSLAGSVSYGYTF.

This clonotype turned up a few times. The chain is built from TRBV5-4 and TRBJ2-2; D may be TRBD2 (6 bases). V was pared by 0 bases and J by 5 bases, with 8 bases between. CDR3 length: 14 amino acids. Germline lookup yields CDR1 SGHNT and CDR2 YYREEE (reference sequence). DNA for the CDR3: TGTGCCAGCAGCTTGGGCGGGACTACCGGGGAGCTGTTTTTT. Translation: CASSLGGTTGELFF.

V usage is TRBV5-1 and J usage is TRBJ2-1, with 7 bases aligning to TRBD2. The CDR3 sequence is 14 residues long. Looked up from germline, CDR1 is SGHRS and CDR2 is YFSETQ. With 1 base clipped from V and 8 bases from J, the junction kept 6 bases outside the gene matches. The chain's CDR3 is CASSLFPAGDEQFF. Written as DNA, the CDR3 is TGCGCCAGCAGCTTGTTCCCGGCGGGGGATGAGCAGTTCTTC.

This clonotype was seen a few times. The rearrangement uses TRBV7-9 and TRBJ1-2, with 10 bases identical to TRBD1. CDR3 length: 15 amino acids. The trim removed 6 bases at V and 4 bases at J, leaving 8 bases unmatched. Germline loops: CDR1 SEHNR, CDR2 FQNEAQ (reference sequence). The CDR3 DNA reads as TGTGCCAGCAGACCCGGGACAGGGGTCCGCTATGGCTACACCTTC. Its translation is CASRPGTGVRYGYTF. The full variable domain, in which reference TRBV7-9 and TRBJ1-2 provide the parts outside the CDR3, is DTGVSQNPRHKITKRGQNVTFRCDPISEHNRLYWYRQTLGQGPEFLTYFQNEAQLEKSRLLSDRFSAERPKGSFSTLEIQRTEQGDSAMYLCASRPGTGVRYGYTFGSGTRLTVV.

This clonotype has a count of ten or more. The chain links TRBV5-1 to TRBJ2-7; the D is unclear. V was cut by 1 base and J by 2 bases, with 16 bases left in between. The germline CDR1 and CDR2 sequences are SGHRS and YFSETQ. This CDR3 contains 16 residues. The CDR3 loop reads CASSLSSFGEAYEQYV. CDR3 DNA sequence: TGCGCCAGCAGCTTGTCGTCATTCGGCGAAGCCTACGAGCAGTACGTC.

This clonotype occurred a few times. The V gene is TRBV15, the J gene TRBJ1-6, with TRBD1 matching 8 bases. The CDR3 covers 14 residues. Germline assignment: CDR1 LNHNV and CDR2 YYDKDF (reference sequence). Trimming at V came to 3 bases and at J to 10 bases, leaving 5 bases not matched to a gene. DNA of the CDR3: TGTGCCACCAGCAGGCTACAGGGGGACTCACCCCTCCACTTT. This gives the protein CATSRLQGDSPLHF.

The chain joins TRBV19 to TRBJ1-4; D gene uncertain. Germline CDR1 reads LNHDA; CDR2 reads SQIVND (reference sequence). V lost 5 bases and J lost 8, with 15 bases in between. The CDR3 extends over 14 amino acids. The CDR3 sequence is CASSPRPGGEKLFF. CDR3 DNA sequence: TGTGCCAGTAGTCCCAGGCCCGGTGGAGAAAAACTGTTTTTT.

This chain connects TRBV3-1 to TRBJ2-7, with 10 bases fitting TRBD1. The CDR3 sequence is 17 residues long. Trimming took 4 bases from V and 0 from J; bases not matched to a gene: 9. Germline CDR1 is LGHDT and CDR2 is YNNKEL (reference sequence). The CDR3 loop is CASSPFGQGVFSYEQYV. CDR3 nucleotide sequence: TGTGCCAGCAGCCCCTTCGGACAGGGGGTTTTCTCCTACGAGCAGTACGTC.